The clone carrying this TCR beta chain was seen a few times. Its antigen remains unidentified. These data originate in a study of T-cell memory formation after mild COVID-19. Study observations and caveats: The finding that pre-infection memory included some responding clones suggested that cross-reactive memory joined.

MiXCR, run by TCRdb on the 5' RACE reads, gives a single entry per CDR3 protein. The sample includes under 300,000 distinct CDR3 sequences, over 8.5% of them seen just once. The clonotype was recovered from a man younger than 35 who had mild COVID-19 (a few samples of this study predate the infection). Cell type and time point are not known. Sequencing input: PBMCs or a T cell subset sorted from them (not recorded which).

The CDR3 sequence is CASSAGGALNTGELFF. The CDR3 nucleotides read TGTGCCAGCAGCGCGGGAGGGGCTTTGAACACCGGGGAGCTGTTTTTT. The chain couples TRBV9 to TRBJ2-2, with TRBD2 matching over 8 bases. With V trimmed by 3 bases and J by 1 base, 5 bases remained unmatched. The CDR3 has 16 amino acids. CDR1 SGDLS and CDR2 YYNGEE come from the germline V gene.